This paragraph reports one T cell receptor beta chain. CDR1 and CDR2 (germline): LNHDA, SQIVND (reference sequence). V was trimmed by 1 base and J by 8 bases, leaving 12 bases between them. The CDR3 is 14 residues long. Using immunoSEQ multiplex PCR, the repertoire was profiled, and TCRdb retains in-frame clones only, with some absent. Among approximately 350,000 clones listed, roughly nine tenths were seen once. The data originate from a study of blood T cell repertoires in COVID-19. The wider study: Donors in the United States, Italy and Spain gave samples during acute or convalescent COVID-19.

Sequenced input: peripheral blood. J is TRBJ2-1 and V is TRBV19; perhaps TRBD1 as D (6 bases). The source of this sequence is a woman aged 25 to 39 with COVID-19, enrolled during active disease. The CDR3 is CASSIGTGSDEQFF. The CDR3 bases are TGTGCCAGTAGTATAGGCACAGGGAGTGATGAGCAGTTCTTC.